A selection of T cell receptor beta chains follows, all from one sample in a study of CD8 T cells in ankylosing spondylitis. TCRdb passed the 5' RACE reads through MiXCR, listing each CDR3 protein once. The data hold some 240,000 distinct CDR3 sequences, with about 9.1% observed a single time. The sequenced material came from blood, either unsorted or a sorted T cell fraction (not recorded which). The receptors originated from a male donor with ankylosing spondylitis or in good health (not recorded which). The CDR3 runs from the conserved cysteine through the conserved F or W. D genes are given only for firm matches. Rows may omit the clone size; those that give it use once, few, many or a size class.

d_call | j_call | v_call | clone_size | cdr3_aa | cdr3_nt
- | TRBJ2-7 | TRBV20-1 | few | CSVDGPAEQYF | TGCAGTGTGGACGGGCCCGCCGAGCAGTACTTC
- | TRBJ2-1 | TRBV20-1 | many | CSAPGRGGLEQFF | TGCAGTGCCCCGGGAAGGGGCGGTCTTGAGCAGTTCTTC
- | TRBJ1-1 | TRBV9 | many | CASSVGEGRNTEAFF | TGTGCCAGCAGCGTAGGTGAGGGGCGGAACACTGAAGCTTTCTTT
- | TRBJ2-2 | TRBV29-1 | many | CSVDRNTGELFF | TGCAGCGTTGATAGGAACACCGGGGAGCTGTTTTTT
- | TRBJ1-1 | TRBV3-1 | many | CASSRTRTDEAFF | TGTGCCAGCAGCCGAACGAGGACAGATGAAGCTTTCTTT
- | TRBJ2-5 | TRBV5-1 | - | CASSLAAVGQETQYF | TGCGCCAGCAGCTTGGCAGCGGTGGGACAAGAGACCCAGTACTTC
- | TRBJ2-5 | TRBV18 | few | CASSPPMGETQYF | TGTGCCAGCTCACCCCCAATGGGAGAGACCCAGTACTTC
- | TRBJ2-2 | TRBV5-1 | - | CASKIIEETGELFF | TGCGCCAGCAAAATAATAGAGGAAACCGGGGAGCTGTTTTTT
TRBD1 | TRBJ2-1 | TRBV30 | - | CAWISGGSYNEQFF | TGTGCCTGGATTTCAGGGGGCTCCTACAATGAGCAGTTCTTC
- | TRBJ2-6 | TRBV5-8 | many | CASSLAIGLPGANVLTF | TGTGCCAGCAGCTTGGCTATAGGATTACCTGGGGCCAACGTCCTGACTTTC
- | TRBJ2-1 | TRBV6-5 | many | CASSFGLSYNEQFF | TGTGCCAGCAGTTTTGGACTTTCGTACAATGAGCAGTTCTTC
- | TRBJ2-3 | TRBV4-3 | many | CASSRDGLSTDTQYF | TGCGCCAGCAGCCGTGACGGACTATCCACAGATACGCAGTATTTT
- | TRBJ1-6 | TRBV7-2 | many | CASSLLGLSNSPLHF | TGTGCCAGCAGCTTACTGGGACTCTCTAATTCACCCCTCCACTTT
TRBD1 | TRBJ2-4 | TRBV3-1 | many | CASRTQGADIQYF | TGTGCCAGCAGGACACAGGGGGCAGACATTCAGTACTTC
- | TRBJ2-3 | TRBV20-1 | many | CSARDSLGADTQYF | TGCAGTGCTAGAGACTCCCTGGGAGCAGATACGCAGTATTTT
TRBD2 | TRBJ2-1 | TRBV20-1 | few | CSARGLTSGHSYNEQFF | TGCAGTGCTAGAGGCCTGACTAGCGGACACTCCTACAATGAGCAGTTCTTC
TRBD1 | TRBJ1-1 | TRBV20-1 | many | CSARDLGQGGKTEAFF | TGCAGTGCTAGAGATCTGGGACAGGGAGGGAAGACTGAAGCTTTCTTT
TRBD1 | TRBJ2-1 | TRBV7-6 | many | CASSAGTGGFNEQFF | TGTGCCAGCAGCGCCGGGACAGGGGGCTTCAATGAGCAGTTCTTC
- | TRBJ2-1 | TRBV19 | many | CASRPQPISNNEQFF | TGTGCCAGTAGACCTCAGCCAATTAGTAACAATGAGCAGTTCTTC
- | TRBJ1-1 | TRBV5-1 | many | CASSLGAEAFF | TGCGCCAGCAGCTTGGGGGCTGAAGCTTTCTTT
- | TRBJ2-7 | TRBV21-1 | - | CASSKEETGVYEQYF | TGTGCCAGCAGCAAAGAGGAGACAGGGGTCTACGAGCAGTACTTC
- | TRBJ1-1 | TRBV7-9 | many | CASSLGFRREGTEAFF | TGTGCCAGCAGCTTAGGGTTCCGGCGGGAGGGGACTGAAGCTTTCTTT
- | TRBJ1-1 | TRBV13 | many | CASSLVMTGEAFF | TGTGCCAGCAGCTTAGTTATGACCGGGGAAGCTTTCTTT
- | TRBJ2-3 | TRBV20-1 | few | CSAPGLTDTQYF | TGCAGTGCCCCGGGACTCACAGATACGCAGTATTTT
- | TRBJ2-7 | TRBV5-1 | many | CASSLSGPQYEQYF | TGCGCCAGCAGCTTGTCGGGCCCCCAATACGAGCAGTACTTC
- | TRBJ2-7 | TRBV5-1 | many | CASSSSSWYEQYF | TGCGCCAGCAGCTCCTCTAGCTGGTACGAGCAGTACTTC
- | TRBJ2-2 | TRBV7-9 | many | CASSLAEGTGNTGELFF | TGTGCCAGCAGCTTAGCGGAAGGTACAGGGAACACCGGGGAGCTGTTTTTT
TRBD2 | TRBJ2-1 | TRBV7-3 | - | CASSSLGRRGNEQFF | TGTGCCAGCAGCTCCCTCGGGAGGCGAGGCAATGAGCAGTTCTTC
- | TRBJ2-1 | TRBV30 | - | CAWEGGLSSYNEQFF | TGTGCCTGGGAGGGAGGCCTAAGCTCCTACAATGAGCAGTTCTTC
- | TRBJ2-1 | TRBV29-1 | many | CSVVGDTPYNEQFF | TGCAGCGTTGTAGGGGACACCCCCTACAATGAGCAGTTCTTC
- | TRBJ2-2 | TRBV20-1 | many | CSARREGPTGELFF | TGCAGTGCTAGACGGGAAGGGCCCACCGGGGAGCTGTTTTTT
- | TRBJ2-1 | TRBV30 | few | CAWGTQGGEQFF | TGTGCCTGGGGGACCCAGGGGGGTGAGCAGTTCTTC
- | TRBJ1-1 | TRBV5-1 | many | CASGSFTTGLNTEAFF | TGCGCCAGCGGGTCCTTCACGACAGGTCTAAACACTGAAGCTTTCTTT
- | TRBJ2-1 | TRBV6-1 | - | CASSEAGYEQFF | TGTGCCAGCAGTGAAGCGGGCTATGAGCAGTTCTTC
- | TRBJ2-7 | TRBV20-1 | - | CSARDGVEQYF | TGCAGTGCTAGAGATGGAGTCGAGCAGTACTTC
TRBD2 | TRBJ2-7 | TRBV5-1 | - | CASSFSGRGTHEQYF | TGCGCCAGCAGCTTTAGCGGGAGAGGAACCCACGAGCAGTACTTC
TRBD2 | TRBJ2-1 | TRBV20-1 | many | CSARDLRGAKYNEQFF | TGCAGTGCTAGAGATCTGCGGGGGGCGAAATACAATGAGCAGTTCTTC
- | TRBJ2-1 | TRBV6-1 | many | CASSEFGGRNEQFF | TGTGCCAGCAGTGAGTTCGGGGGACGGAATGAGCAGTTCTTC
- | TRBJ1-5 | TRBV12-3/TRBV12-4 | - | CASSFVRYQPQHF | TGTGCCAGCAGTTTTGTGAGGTATCAGCCCCAGCATTTT
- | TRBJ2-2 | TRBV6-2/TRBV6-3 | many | CASSYTEAGELFF | TGTGCCAGCAGTTACACAGAGGCCGGGGAGCTGTTTTTT
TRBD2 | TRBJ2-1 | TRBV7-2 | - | CASSHLAEYNEQFF | TGTGCCAGCAGCCACCTAGCGGAGTACAATGAGCAGTTCTTC
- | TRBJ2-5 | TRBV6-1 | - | CASSPIQGQETQYF | TGTGCCAGCAGTCCCATACAGGGTCAAGAGACCCAGTACTTC
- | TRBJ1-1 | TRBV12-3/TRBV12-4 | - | CASRKTLRGRIEAFF | TGTGCCAGCAGGAAAACCCTTCGGGGAAGGATTGAAGCTTTCTTT
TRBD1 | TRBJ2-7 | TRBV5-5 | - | CASSTQGPYEQYF | TGTGCCAGCAGCACACAGGGGCCCTACGAGCAGTACTTC
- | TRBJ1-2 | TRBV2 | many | CASSEKSWGYTF | TGTGCCAGCAGTGAAAAATCTTGGGGCTACACCTTC
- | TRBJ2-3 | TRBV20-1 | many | CSARDLSDTQYF | TGCAGTGCTAGAGATCTGTCAGATACGCAGTATTTT
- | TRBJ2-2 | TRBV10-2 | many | CASSDTGELFF | TGCGCCAGCAGTGACACCGGGGAGCTGTTTTTT
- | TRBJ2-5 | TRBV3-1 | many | CASSQVVETQYF | TGTGCCAGCAGCCAAGTTGTGGAGACCCAGTACTTC
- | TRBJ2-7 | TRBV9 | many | CASSPRSSSYEQYF | TGTGCCAGCAGCCCGCGTTCCAGCTCCTACGAGCAGTACTTC
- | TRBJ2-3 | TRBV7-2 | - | CASSLVPGSVTDTQYF | TGTGCCAGCAGCTTAGTGCCCGGGTCGGTGACAGATACGCAGTATTTT
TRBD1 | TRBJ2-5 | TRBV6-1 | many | CASRPDRGQETQYF | TGTGCCAGCAGGCCCGACAGGGGTCAAGAGACCCAGTACTTC
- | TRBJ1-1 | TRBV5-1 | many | CASSYMNTEAFF | TGCGCCAGCAGTTACATGAACACTGAAGCTTTCTTT
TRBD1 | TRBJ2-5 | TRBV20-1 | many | CSARDPDRAVGETQYF | TGCAGTGCTAGAGATCCTGACAGGGCGGTAGGAGAGACCCAGTACTTC
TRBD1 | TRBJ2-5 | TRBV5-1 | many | CASSSTGGLETQYF | TGCGCCAGCAGCTCAACAGGGGGCCTAGAGACCCAGTACTTC
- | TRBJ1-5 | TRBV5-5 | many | CASSFSVISNQPQHF | TGTGCCAGCAGCTTTTCTGTTATTAGCAATCAGCCCCAGCATTTT
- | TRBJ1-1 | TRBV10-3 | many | CAISEAVNTEAFF | TGTGCCATCAGTGAGGCCGTGAACACTGAAGCTTTCTTT
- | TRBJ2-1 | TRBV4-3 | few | CASSQERDYNEQFF | TGCGCCAGCAGCCAAGAGAGAGACTACAATGAGCAGTTCTTC
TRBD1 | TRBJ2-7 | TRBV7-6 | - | CASSPRTGSSYEQYF | TGTGCCAGCAGCCCCAGGACAGGTAGCTCCTACGAGCAGTACTTC
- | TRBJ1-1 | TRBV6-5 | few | CASIDWGTEAFF | TGTGCCAGCATTGACTGGGGCACTGAAGCTTTCTTT
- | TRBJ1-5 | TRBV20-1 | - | CSATRDPNQPQHF | TGCAGTGCTACCAGGGACCCCAATCAGCCCCAGCATTTT